This section outlines one T cell receptor beta chain sequence together with its context. The data were obtained in a study of blood T cell repertoires in COVID-19. Study context: The analysed material was cDNA or gDNA that came from T cells, B-cell-depleted T cells, or PBMCs.

V was pared by 5 bases and J by 5 bases, with 11 bases of the junction left unmatched. Germline lookup yields CDR1 SNHLY and CDR2 FYNNEI. The CDR3 runs to 15 residues. Data came from immunoSEQ multiplex PCR; TCRdb stores just in-frame clones and leaves some out. The sample includes roughly 50,000 clones, over 85% of them seen just once. V gene TRBV2 combines with J gene TRBJ2-5; 7 nucleotides align to TRBD2. Specimen: peripheral blood. This clonotype was sampled from a man at least 80 years old with acute or convalescent COVID-19. The CDR3 protein is CASSPLAGVGETQYF. In nucleotides, the CDR3 is TGTGCCAGCAGTCCTCTCGCGGGGGTTGGCGAGACCCAGTACTTC.